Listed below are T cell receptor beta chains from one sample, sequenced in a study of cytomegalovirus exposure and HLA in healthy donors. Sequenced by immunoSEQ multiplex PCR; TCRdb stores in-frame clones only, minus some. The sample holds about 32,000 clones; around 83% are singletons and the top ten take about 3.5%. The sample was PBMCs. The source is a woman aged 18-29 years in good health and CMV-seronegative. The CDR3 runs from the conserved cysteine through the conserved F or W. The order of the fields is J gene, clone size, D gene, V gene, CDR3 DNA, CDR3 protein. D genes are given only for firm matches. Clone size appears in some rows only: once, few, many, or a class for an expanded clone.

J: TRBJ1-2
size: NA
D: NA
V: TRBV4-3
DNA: TGCGCCAGCAGCCGGATTATAACAGGGTACGGCTACACCTTC
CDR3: CASSRIITGYGYTF

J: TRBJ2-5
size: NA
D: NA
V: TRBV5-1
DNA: TGCGCCAGCTCCCCTTTCGCGGGCGGGGAGACCCAGTACTTC
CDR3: CASSPFAGGETQYF

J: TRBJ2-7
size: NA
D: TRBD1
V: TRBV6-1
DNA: TGTGCCAGCAGCCCCCGGGACAGGGGCGAGCAGTACTTC
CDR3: CASSPRDRGEQYF

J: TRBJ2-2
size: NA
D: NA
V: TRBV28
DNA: TGTGCCAGCAGTTTAGGACTAACCTCCACCGGGGAGCTGTTTTTT
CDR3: CASSLGLTSTGELFF

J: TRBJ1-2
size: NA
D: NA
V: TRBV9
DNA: TGTGCCAGCAGCGGACCCCGGACATACTATGGCTACCCCTTC
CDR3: CASSGPRTYYGYPF

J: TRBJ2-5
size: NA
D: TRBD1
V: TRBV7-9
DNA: TGTGCCAGCAGCTTAACGGACAGGGGGCGGGGGACCCAGTACTTC
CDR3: CASSLTDRGRGTQYF

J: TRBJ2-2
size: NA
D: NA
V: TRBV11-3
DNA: TGTGCCAGCAGCCAAGACACCAACACCGGGGAGCTGTTTTTT
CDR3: CASSQDTNTGELFF

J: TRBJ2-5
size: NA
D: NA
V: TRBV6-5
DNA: TGTGCCAGCAGTTACGGGGGCCGGGAGACCCAGTACTTC
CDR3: CASSYGGRETQYF

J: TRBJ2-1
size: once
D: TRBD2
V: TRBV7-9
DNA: TGTGCCAGCAGCGATAGCGGGGGTTACTACAATGAGCAGTTCTTC
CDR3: CASSDSGGYYNEQFF

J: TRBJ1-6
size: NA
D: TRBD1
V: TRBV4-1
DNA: TGCGCCAGCAGCCACGGGACAGGCTCTAATTCACCCCTCCACTTT
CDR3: CASSHGTGSNSPLHF

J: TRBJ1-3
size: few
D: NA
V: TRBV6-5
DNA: TGTGCCAGCATGACAGGAACTGTATCTGGAAACACCATATATTTT
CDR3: CASMTGTVSGNTIYF

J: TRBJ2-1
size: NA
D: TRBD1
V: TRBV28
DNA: TGTGCCAGCAGTGAACAGGGGGTCCTCCTTTTGGATGAGCAGTTCTTC
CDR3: CASSEQGVLLLDEQFF

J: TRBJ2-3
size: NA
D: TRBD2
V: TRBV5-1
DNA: TGCGCCAGCGAGGGGGAGACTAGCGGGGGGAATAGAGATACGCAGTATTTT
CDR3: CASEGETSGGNRDTQYF

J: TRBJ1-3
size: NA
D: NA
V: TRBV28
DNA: TGTGCCAGCAGTTTGAACGGACATCACTCTGGAAACACCATATATTTT
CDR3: CASSLNGHHSGNTIYF

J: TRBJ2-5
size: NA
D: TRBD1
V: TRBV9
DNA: TGTGCCAGCAGCGCGGGACAGCAAGAGACCCAGTACTTC
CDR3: CASSAGQQETQYF

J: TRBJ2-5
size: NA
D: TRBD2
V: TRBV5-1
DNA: TGCGCCAGCGCATCCTATAGCGGGGCTCAAGAGACCCAGTACTTC
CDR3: CASASYSGAQETQYF

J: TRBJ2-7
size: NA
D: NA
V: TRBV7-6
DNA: TGTGCCAGCAGCTTAGAGCCCTACGAGCAGTACTTC
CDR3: CASSLEPYEQYF

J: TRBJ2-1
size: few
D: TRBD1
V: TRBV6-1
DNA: TGTGCCAGCAGTGAACCCGGGACAGGGATCAATGAGCAGTTCTTC
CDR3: CASSEPGTGINEQFF

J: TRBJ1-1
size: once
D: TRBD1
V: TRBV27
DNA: TGTGCCAGCAGTTCCCACAGGGGCGACATGAACACTGAAGCTTTCTTT
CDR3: CASSSHRGDMNTEAFF

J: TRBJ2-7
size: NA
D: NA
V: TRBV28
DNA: TGTGCCAGCATTAAACACGGGGAGAGGCAGTACTTC
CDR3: CASIKHGERQYF

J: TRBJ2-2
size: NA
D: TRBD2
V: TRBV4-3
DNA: TGCGCCAGCAGCCAAGATGGAGTAGCGGGGGGGCCAACCGGGGAGCTGTTTTTT
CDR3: CASSQDGVAGGPTGELFF

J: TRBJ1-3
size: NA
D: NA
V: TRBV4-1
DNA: TGCGCCAGCAGCCAGAGACAATTCTCTGGAAACACCATATATTTT
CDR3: CASSQRQFSGNTIYF

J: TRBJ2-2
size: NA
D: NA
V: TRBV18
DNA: TGTGCCAGCTCAGGATCAGGGGCCCGCGCGAACACCGGGGAGCTGTTTTTT
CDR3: CASSGSGARANTGELFF

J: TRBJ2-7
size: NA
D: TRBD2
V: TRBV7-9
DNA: TGTGCCAGCAGCTTGACTAGCGGCCTCTCCTACGAGCAGTACTTC
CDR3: CASSLTSGLSYEQYF

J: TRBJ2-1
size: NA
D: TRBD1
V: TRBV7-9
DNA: TGTGCCAGCAGCGCCCGGACAGGCGTCTCCTACAATGAGCAGTTCTTC
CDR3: CASSARTGVSYNEQFF

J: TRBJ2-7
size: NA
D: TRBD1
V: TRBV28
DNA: TGTGCCAGCAGCTACACCGTGACAGGGGGCGGCTACGAGCAGTACTTC
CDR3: CASSYTVTGGGYEQYF

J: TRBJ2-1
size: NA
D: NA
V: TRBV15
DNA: TGTGCCACCAGTTCCACAAAGGCGGGGAGCTCCTACAATGAGCAGTTCTTC
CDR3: CATSSTKAGSSYNEQFF

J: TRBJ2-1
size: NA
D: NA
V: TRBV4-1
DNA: TGCGCCAGCAGCCCCGGGGGTAGTCTATCCAATGAGCAGTTCTTC
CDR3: CASSPGGSLSNEQFF

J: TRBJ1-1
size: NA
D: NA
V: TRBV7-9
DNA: TGTTCCAGCAGCTTAGCGTCATGGCAGGGCGACACTGAAGCTTTCTTT
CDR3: CSSSLASWQGDTEAFF

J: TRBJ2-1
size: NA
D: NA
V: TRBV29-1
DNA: TGCAGCGTTGATAAGGTAGCTAATGAGCAGTTCTTC
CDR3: CSVDKVANEQFF

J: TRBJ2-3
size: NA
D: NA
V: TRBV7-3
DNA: TGTGCCAGCAGCCAATTACATGCGGGGCAGCCCACAGATACGCAGTATTTT
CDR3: CASSQLHAGQPTDTQYF

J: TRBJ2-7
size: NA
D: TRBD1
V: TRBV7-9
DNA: TGTGCCAGCAGCTTTCCCGCACACAATCGGGACAGAACACCCTACGAGCAGTACTTC
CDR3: CASSFPAHNRDRTPYEQYF

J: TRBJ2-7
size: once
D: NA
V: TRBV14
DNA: TGTGCCAGCAGCCAAGTCGGCAGGCTCGGCGAGCAGTACTTC
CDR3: CASSQVGRLGEQYF

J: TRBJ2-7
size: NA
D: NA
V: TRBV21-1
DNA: TGTGCCAGCAGCACTGGACAGGGGGAGCTTAGAAATGGGTCCTACGAGCAGTACTTC
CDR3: CASSTGQGELRNGSYEQYF

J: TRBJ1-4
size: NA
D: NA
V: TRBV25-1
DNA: TGTGCCAGCAGTGAATCCGGGGGTAGTGCTAATGAAAAACTGTTTTTT
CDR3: CASSESGGSANEKLFF

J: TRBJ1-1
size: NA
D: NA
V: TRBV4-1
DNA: TGCGCCAGCGGAAGGTTAAGGGGACAACCGAACACTGAAGCTTTCTTT
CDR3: CASGRLRGQPNTEAFF

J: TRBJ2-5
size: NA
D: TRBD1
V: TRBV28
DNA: TGTGCCAGCAGCACCGGGACAGGGTCTCGGGAGACCCAGTACTTC
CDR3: CASSTGTGSRETQYF

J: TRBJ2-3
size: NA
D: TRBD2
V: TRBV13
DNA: TGTGCCAGCCTCCGAGCGGGAGGAGGGTCCGCTACGCAGTATTTT
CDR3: CASLRAGGGSATQYF

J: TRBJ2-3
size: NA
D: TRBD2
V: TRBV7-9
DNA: TGTGCCAGCAGCTTAGCGACCGGGGGGGCAGATACGCAGTATTTT
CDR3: CASSLATGGADTQYF

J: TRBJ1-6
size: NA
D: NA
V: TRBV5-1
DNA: TGCGCCAGCACCCAGGACGGAGGGAATTCACCCCTCCACTTT
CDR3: CASTQDGGNSPLHF

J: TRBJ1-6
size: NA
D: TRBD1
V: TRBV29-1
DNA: TGCAGCGTTGCTACGGGGACAGGGGATTCACCCCTCCACTTT
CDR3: CSVATGTGDSPLHF